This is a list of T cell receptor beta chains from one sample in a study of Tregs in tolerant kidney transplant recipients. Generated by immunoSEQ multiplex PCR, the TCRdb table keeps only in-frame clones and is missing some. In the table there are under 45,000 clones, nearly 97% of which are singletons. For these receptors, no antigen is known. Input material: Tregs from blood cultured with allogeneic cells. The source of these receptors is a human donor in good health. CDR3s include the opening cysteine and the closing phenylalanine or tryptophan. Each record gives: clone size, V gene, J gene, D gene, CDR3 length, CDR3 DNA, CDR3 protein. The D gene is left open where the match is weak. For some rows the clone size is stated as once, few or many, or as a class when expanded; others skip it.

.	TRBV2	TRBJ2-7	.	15	TGTGCCAGCAGTGAGGGTGCGGGGCCTTATCTAAAGCAGTACTTC	CASSEGAGPYLKQYF
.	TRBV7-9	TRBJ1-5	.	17	TGTGCCAGCAGCTTGGGCAGGGACCTCGAAGACAATCAGCCCCAGCATTTT	CASSLGRDLEDNQPQHF
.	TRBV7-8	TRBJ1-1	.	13	TGTGCCAGCAGCTTTGCAGGGGTCACTGAAGCTTTCTTT	CASSFAGVTEAFF
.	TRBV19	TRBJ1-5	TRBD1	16	TGTGCCAGTAGTTCGCAGGGGGCGCTTTTCAATCAGCCCCAGCATTTT	CASSSQGALFNQPQHF
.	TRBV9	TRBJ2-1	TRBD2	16	TGTGCCAGCAGCCCTACGGGGGCGGGAGGGTACAATGAGCAGTTCTTC	CASSPTGAGGYNEQFF
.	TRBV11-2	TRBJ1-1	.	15	TGTGCCAGCAGCTTAGGGTCGGGAGGGATAACCGAAGCTTTCTTT	CASSLGSGGITEAFF
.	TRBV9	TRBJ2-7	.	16	TGTGCCAGCAGCGTAGGGCCCAGGACTCCTGGAAACGAGCAGTACTTC	CASSVGPRTPGNEQYF
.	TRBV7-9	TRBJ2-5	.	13	TGTGCCAGCAATCGAGGCGGGTTAGAGACCCAGTACTTC	CASNRGGLETQYF
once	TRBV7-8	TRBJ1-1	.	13	TGTGCCAGCAGTGTTGTTCCGAACACTGAAGCTTTCTTT	CASSVVPNTEAFF
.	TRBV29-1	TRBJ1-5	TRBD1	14	TGCAGCGTATGGGACAGGGGAAGCAATCAGCCCCAGCATTTT	CSVWDRGSNQPQHF
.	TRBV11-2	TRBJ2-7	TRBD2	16	TGTGCCAGCAGCTGGGCCCTAGCGGGAGGGTACAGCGAGCAGTACTTC	CASSWALAGGYSEQYF
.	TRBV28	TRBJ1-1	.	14	TGTGCCAGCAGTCCCCCGTGGGGCAACACTGAAGCTTTCTTT	CASSPPWGNTEAFF
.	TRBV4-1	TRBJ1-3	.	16	TGCGCCAGCAGCCCCCGACACCCCGACTCTGGAAACACCATATATTTT	CASSPRHPDSGNTIYF
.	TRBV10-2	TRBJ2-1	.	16	TGCGCCAGCAGTGAAGGACGTCCCCGTGTGAGGAATGAGCAGTTCTTC	CASSEGRPRVRNEQFF
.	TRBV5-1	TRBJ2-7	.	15	TGCGCCAGCAGCTTGGGTCGAGCGGGCCGCTACGAGCAGTACTTC	CASSLGRAGRYEQYF
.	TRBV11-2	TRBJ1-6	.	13	TGTGCCAGCAGCTTATTGCCTGATTCACCCCTCCACTTT	CASSLLPDSPLHF
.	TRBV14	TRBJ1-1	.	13	TGTGCCAGCAGCCGTATCATGAACACTGAAGCTTTCTTT	CASSRIMNTEAFF
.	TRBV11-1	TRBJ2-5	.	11	TGTGCCAGCAGCCCCCGAGAGACCCAGTACTTC	CASSPRETQYF
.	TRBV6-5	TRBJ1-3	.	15	TGTGCCAGCAGTTACGACGGCCGCTCTGGAAACACCATATATTTT	CASSYDGRSGNTIYF
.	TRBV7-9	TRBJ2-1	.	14	TGTGCCAGCAGCTTAGCGGGAAGCAGGGACGAGCAGTTCTTC	CASSLAGSRDEQFF
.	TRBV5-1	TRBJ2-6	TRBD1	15	TGCGCCAGCAGCTTAACAGGGGCAGGGGCCAACGTCCTGACTTTC	CASSLTGAGANVLTF
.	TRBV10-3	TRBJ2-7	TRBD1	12	TGTGCCATCGGGCAGGGGGCCCACGAGCAGTACTTC	CAIGQGAHEQYF
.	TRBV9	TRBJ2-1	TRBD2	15	TGTGCCAGCAGCTTCACTAGCGGCTCCTACAATGAGCAGTTCTTC	CASSFTSGSYNEQFF
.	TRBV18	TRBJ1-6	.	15	TGTGCCAGCTCACCGGGCAGGGGTCTGGGTTCACCCCTCCACTTT	CASSPGRGLGSPLHF
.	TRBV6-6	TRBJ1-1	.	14	TGTGCCAGCAGCCGGAGGACGGTGAACACTGAAGCTTTCTTT	CASSRRTVNTEAFF
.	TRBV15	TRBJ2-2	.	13	TGTGCCACCAGCAGGCCGAACACCGGGGAGCTGTTTTTT	CATSRPNTGELFF
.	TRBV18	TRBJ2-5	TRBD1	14	TGTGCCAGCTCACCCGGGACAGGGAGAGAGACCCAGTACTTC	CASSPGTGRETQYF
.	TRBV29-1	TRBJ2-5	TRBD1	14	TGCAGCGTTGCTCGGACAGGGGGGGGGATGGCCCAGTACTTC	CSVARTGGGMAQYF
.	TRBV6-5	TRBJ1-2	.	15	TGTGCCAGCAGTTACTCGAGAGGGGTCGGCTATGGCTACACCTTC	CASSYSRGVGYGYTF
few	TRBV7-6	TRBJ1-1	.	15	TGTGCCAGCAGCTCGTGGACAGTGATGAACACTGAAGCTTTCTTT	CASSSWTVMNTEAFF
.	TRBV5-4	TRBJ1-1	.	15	TGTGCCAGCAGCTTACCGGGGATCATGAACACTGAAGCTTTCTTT	CASSLPGIMNTEAFF
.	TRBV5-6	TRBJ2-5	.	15	TGTGCCAGCAGCAGGGGGACTACCCTTCAAGAGACCCAGTACTTC	CASSRGTTLQETQYF